This T cell receptor (beta chain) was recorded in a study of T cells after yellow fever vaccination. Study overall: Fractions of low cell number were prepared using SMART-Seq v4 Ultra Low Input. General study findings and limits: Peaking faster, on day 5 versus 15, the secondary response was nonetheless weaker.

The CDR3 sequence is 15 residues long. The V gene lost 5 bases and the J gene lost 2 bases, with 18 bases spanning the gap. Germline lookup yields CDR1 DFQATT and CDR2 SNEGSKA (reference sequence). At least ten counts were recorded for this clonotype. What it recognizes is unknown. Synthesis of TCR cDNA relied on 5'RACE template switching, which attached a universal primer site and UMIs. TCRdb passed the 5' RACE reads through MiXCR, listing each CDR3 protein once. The sample shows about 300,000 distinct CDR3 sequences, 3% to 4.5% of them seen only once. The V call is TRBV20-1, the J call TRBJ2-5, with D tentatively TRBD2 (7 bases). Sequencing used PBMCs, obtained 5 days after the yellow fever booster vaccination. This clonotype originated in a man younger than 30 who received the YFV17D yellow fever vaccine. The CDR3 bases are TGCAGTGCTCCGCAGAGGGGGGGACGGCAAGAGACCCAGTACTTC. Its protein is CSAPQRGGRQETQYF.